This TCR beta chain is from a study of T cells expressing NK-cell markers. On this clonotype: Its cognate antigen is unknown.

Study-wide results and limits: Dominance of the CD3+CD56-NKG2C+ fraction by these clonotypes also held in several donors. Dominant NKG2C+ clonotypes made up roughly 1.0-7.5% of CD8+ T cells in roughly six donors.

5'RACE template switching with UMIs produced the TCR beta cDNA. TCRdb re-called the 5' RACE reads and gives one entry per CDR3 protein, without DNA. The clone table shows roughly 350,000 distinct CDR3 sequences, with the ten largest holding around 5.2%. This CDR3 contains 18 residues. The germline gives CDR1 SGHAT, CDR2 FQNNGV. J is TRBJ2-3 and V is TRBV11-2. The sequence came from a man aged 18 to 69 in good health. Sequenced sample: blood T cells: a sorted CD56 or NKG2C T cell subset, CD4+ or CD8+ T cells, or bulk PBMC T cells (not recorded which). This CDR3 is CASSLIGSNLLGTDTQYF.